This T cell receptor beta chain derives from a study of blood T cell repertoires in COVID-19. Sequencing was performed with immunoSEQ multiplex PCR; in TCRdb, only in-frame clones are kept and a portion is missing. The profile covers around 450,000 clones, with roughly 87% appearing a single time and 0.7% taken by the ten largest. The CDR3 loop spans 14 amino acids. The V gene's germline CDR1 is ENHRY and CDR2 SYGVKD. V lost 10 bases to trimming and J lost 5 bases; unmatched junction nucleotides: 9. The chain couples TRBV10-3 to TRBJ2-7; 12 positions match TRBD1. The sample was PBMCs or T cells enriched from blood (not recorded which). The sequence came from a woman aged 18-35 years who had recovered from COVID-19. The CDR3 protein is CATLSGTGGNEQYF. The CDR3 coding sequence is TGTGCCACCCTCTCCGGGACAGGGGGCAACGAGCAGTACTTC.